This T cell receptor beta chain was captured by sequencing in a study of shared clonotypes between healthy human individuals. Germline loops: CDR1 SGHRS, CDR2 YFSETQ. There are 15 residues in the CDR3. With 1 base removed from V and 0 bases from J, the gap between germline ends came to 11 bases. The sample holds one count of this clone. Antigen unknown. Clones were sequenced by immunoSEQ multiplex PCR, and TCRdb holds only the in-frame ones, with some missing. The top ten hold approximately 1.8% of the sample, which has about 670,000 clones, 55% to 75% seen once. Naive CD45RA+ and memory CD45RA-negative subsets were split from CD4+ cells. Findings and limits, study-wide: A small donor pool kept down the genetic and exposure-history diversity that was represented. Naive subsets typically showed greater estimated richness than memory subsets.

This receptor was identified in a woman in her thirties in good health. Material: memory CD4+ T cells sorted from blood. Subset here: CD45RA-negative fraction. The chain carries TRBV5-1 and TRBJ2-7, with a tentative D call TRBD1 (5 bases). This CDR3 reads CASSLRGGPSYEQYF. The CDR3 region has the DNA TGCGCCAGCAGCTTGAGGGGCGGACCCTCCTACGAGCAGTACTTC.